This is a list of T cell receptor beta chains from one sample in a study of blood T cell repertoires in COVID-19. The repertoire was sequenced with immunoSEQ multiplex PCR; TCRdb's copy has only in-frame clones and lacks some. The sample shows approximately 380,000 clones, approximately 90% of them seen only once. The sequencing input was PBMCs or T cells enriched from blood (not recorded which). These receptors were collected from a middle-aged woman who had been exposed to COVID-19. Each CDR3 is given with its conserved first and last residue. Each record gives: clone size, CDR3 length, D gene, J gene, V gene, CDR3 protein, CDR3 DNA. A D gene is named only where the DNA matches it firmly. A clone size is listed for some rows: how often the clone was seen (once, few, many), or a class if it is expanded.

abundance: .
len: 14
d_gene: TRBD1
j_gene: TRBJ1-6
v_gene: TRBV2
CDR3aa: CAGGTGGYNSPLHF
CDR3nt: TGTGCCGGGGGGACAGGGGGTTATAATTCACCCCTCCACTTT

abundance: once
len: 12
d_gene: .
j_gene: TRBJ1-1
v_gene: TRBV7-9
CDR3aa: CASSSDGFWAFF
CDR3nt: TGTGCCAGCAGCTCCGACGGGTTTTGGGCTTTCTTT

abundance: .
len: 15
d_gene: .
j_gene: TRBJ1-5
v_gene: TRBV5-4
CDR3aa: CASSPPGARGQPQHF
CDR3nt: TGTGCCAGCAGCCCCCCGGGAGCCCGGGGGCAGCCCCAGCATTTT

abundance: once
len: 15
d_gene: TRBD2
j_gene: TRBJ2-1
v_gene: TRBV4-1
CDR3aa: CASSPGLAHYNEQFF
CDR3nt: TGCGCCAGCAGCCCGGGACTAGCGCATTACAATGAGCAGTTCTTC

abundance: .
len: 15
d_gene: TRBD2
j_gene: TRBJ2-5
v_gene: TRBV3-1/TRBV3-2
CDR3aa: CASSQVHHGGETQYF
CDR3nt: TGTGCCAGCAGCCAAGTTCACCACGGGGGGGAGACCCAGTACTTC

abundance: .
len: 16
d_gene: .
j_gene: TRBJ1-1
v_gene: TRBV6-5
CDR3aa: CASSYSPDTKNTEAFF
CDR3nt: TGTGCCAGCAGTTACTCTCCCGACACCAAGAACACTGAAGCTTTCTTT

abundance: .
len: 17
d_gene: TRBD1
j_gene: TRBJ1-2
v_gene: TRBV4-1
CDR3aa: CASSQAGTGGWNYGYTF
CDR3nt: TGCGCCAGCAGCCAGGCCGGGACAGGGGGATGGAACTATGGCTACACCTTC

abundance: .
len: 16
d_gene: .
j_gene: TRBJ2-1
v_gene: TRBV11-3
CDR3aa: CASSPRLTGTYNEQFF
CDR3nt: TGTGCCAGCAGCCCCCGCCTTACAGGGACCTACAATGAGCAGTTCTTC

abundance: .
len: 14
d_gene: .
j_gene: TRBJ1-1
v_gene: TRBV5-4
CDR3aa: CASSLDQKNTEAFF
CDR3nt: TGTGCCAGCAGCTTGGACCAGAAGAACACTGAAGCTTTCTTT

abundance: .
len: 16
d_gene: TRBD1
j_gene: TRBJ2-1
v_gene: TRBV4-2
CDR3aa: CASSQNRGRVGNEQFF
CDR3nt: TGTGCCAGCAGCCAAAACAGGGGGCGCGTCGGCAATGAGCAGTTCTTC

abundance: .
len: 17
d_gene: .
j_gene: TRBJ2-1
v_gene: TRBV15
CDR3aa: CATSRDVLEINLNEQFF
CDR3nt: TGTGCCACCAGCAGAGATGTTTTGGAGATTAATCTCAATGAGCAGTTCTTC

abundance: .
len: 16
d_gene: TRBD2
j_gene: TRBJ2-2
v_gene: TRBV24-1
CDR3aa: CATSARTSGRAGELFF
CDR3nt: TGTGCCACCAGTGCCCGGACTAGCGGGAGGGCAGGGGAGCTGTTTTTT

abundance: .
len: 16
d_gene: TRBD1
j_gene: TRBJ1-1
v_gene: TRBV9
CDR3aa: CASSVHRDRRNTEAFF
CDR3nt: TGTGCCAGCAGTGTCCACCGGGACAGAAGGAACACTGAAGCTTTCTTT

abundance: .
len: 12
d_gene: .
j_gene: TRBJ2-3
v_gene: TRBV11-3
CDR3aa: CASSQSSDTQYF
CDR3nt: TGTGCCAGCAGCCAGTCTTCAGATACGCAGTATTTT

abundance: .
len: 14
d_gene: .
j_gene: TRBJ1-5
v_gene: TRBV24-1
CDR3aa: CATSPQGMNQPQHF
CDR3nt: TGTGCCACCAGTCCGCAGGGGATGAATCAGCCCCAGCATTTT

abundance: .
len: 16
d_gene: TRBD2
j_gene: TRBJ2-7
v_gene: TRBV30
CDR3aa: CAWSEGLAGGPYEQYF
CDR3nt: TGTGCCTGGAGTGAGGGACTAGCGGGAGGGCCTTACGAGCAGTACTTC

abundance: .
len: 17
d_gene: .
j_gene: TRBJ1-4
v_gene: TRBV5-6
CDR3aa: CASSLDRRTTTNEKLFF
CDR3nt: TGTGCCAGCAGCTTGGATCGGAGGACCACAACTAATGAAAAACTGTTTTTT

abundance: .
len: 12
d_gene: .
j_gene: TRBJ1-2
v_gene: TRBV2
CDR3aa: CASIGANYGYTF
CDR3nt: TGTGCCAGCATCGGAGCTAACTATGGCTACACCTTC

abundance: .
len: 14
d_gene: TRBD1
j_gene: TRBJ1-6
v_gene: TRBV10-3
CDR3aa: CAISRDSDNSPLHF
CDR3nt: TGTGCCATCAGCCGGGACAGTGATAATTCACCCCTCCACTTT

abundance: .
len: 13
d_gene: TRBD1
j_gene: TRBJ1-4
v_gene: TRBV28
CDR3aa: CASTRTGREKLFF
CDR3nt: TGTGCCAGCACCCGGACAGGGCGTGAAAAACTGTTTTTT

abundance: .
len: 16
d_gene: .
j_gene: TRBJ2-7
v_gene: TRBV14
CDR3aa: CASSQVGAVGNYEQYF
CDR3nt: TGTGCCAGCAGCCAAGTTGGGGCTGTTGGGAACTACGAGCAGTACTTC

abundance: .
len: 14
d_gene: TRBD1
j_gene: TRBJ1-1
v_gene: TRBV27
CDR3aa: CASSSTDRDREAFF
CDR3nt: TGTGCCAGCAGTTCAACAGACAGGGACCGTGAAGCTTTCTTT

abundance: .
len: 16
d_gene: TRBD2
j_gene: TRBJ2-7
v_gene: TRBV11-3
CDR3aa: CASSLVLAGTSYEQYF
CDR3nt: TGTGCCAGCAGCTTAGTCCTAGCGGGGACCTCCTACGAGCAGTACTTC

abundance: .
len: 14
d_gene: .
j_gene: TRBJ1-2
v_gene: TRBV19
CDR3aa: CASSIGPGGYGYTF
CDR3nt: TGTGCCAGTAGTATAGGTCCCGGCGGCTATGGCTACACCTTC

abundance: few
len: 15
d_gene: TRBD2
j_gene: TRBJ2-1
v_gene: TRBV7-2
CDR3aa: CASRYQRGGHNEQFF
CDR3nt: TGTGCCAGCAGGTATCAGCGGGGGGGCCACAATGAGCAGTTCTTC

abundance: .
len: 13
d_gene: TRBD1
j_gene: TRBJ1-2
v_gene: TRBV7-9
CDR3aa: CASSSGQGHGYTF
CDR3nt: TGTGCCAGCAGCTCCGGACAGGGGCATGGCTACACCTTC

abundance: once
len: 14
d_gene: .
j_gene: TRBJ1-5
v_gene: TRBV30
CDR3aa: CAWRNTGSQQPQHF
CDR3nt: TGTGCCTGGAGGAATACAGGGTCTCAGCAGCCCCAGCATTTT

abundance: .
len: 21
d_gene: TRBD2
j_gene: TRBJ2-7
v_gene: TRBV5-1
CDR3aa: CASSLQDPRLAGGRSSYEQYF
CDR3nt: TGCGCCAGCAGCTTGCAGGATCCGCGACTAGCGGGAGGTAGGAGCTCCTACGAGCAGTACTTC

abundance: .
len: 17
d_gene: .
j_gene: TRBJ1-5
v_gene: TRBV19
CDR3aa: CASSSTSRGLWNQPQHF
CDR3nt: TGTGCCAGTAGTTCCACTTCTAGGGGTTTATGGAATCAGCCCCAGCATTTT

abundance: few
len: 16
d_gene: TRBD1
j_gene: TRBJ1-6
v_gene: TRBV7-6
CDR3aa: CASSSQGASLDSPLHF
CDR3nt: TGTGCCAGCAGCTCACAGGGGGCGAGCTTAGATTCACCCCTCCACTTT

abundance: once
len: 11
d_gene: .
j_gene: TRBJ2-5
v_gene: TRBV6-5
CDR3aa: CATTVGETQYF
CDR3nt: TGTGCCACCACCGTCGGGGAGACCCAGTACTTC

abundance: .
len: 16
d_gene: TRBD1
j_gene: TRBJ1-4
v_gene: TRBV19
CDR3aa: CATRTGRKATNEKLFF
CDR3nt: TGTGCCACTAGGACAGGGAGGAAAGCAACTAATGAAAAACTGTTTTTT

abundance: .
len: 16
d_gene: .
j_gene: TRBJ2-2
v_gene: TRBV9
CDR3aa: CASSVDDRFAARELFF
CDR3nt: TGTGCCAGCAGCGTAGATGACCGCTTTGCGGCCCGGGAGCTGTTTTTT

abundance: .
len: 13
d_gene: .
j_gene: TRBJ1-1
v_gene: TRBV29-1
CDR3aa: CSAMNEGLGEAFF
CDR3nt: TGCAGCGCTATGAATGAGGGACTTGGTGAAGCTTTCTTT